A selection of T cell receptor beta chains follows, all from one sample in a study of blood T cells in healthy people across ages. TCRdb processed the 5' RACE reads anew with MiXCR; each CDR3 protein has one entry. The sample yields approximately 800,000 distinct CDR3 sequences, 35% to 50% seen once. The sequenced sample was blood. The origin of the receptors is a man of 80 years or more in good health. CDR3s include the opening cysteine and the closing phenylalanine or tryptophan. A D gene is named only where the DNA matches it firmly. Clone size is given for some rows only: seen once, a few or many times, or a class if the clone is expanded.

clone_size,j_call,v_call,d_call,cdr3_nt,cdr3_aa
NA,TRBJ1-1,TRBV10-3,NA,TGTGCCATCAGTGAGTCAGAGGCAGATACTGAAGCTTTCTTT,CAISESEADTEAFF
many,TRBJ1-2,TRBV4-2,TRBD1,TGTGCCAGCAGCCATGCAGGGACAGGGATCCGCTATGGCTACACCTTC,CASSHAGTGIRYGYTF
NA,TRBJ2-4,TRBV5-1,NA,TGCGCCAGCAGCTCCAGCCCCCGGGGGATCAAAAACATTCAGTACTTC,CASSSSPRGIKNIQYF
NA,TRBJ1-4,TRBV29-1,NA,TGCAGCGTTGAGGACCACAGGCTAGAACTGTTTTTT,CSVEDHRLELFF
many,TRBJ2-1,TRBV25-1,NA,TGTGCCAGCTGGGGGGAATCTGTCGAGCAGTTCTTC,CASWGESVEQFF
NA,TRBJ1-1,TRBV20-1,NA,TGCAGTGCTAAGAAAATAAGACAGGAGAACACTGAAGCTTTCTTT,CSAKKIRQENTEAFF
once,TRBJ2-1,TRBV21-1,NA,TGTGCCAGCCGCAAGCGGGGGCCCAGCTACAATGAGCAGTTCTTC,CASRKRGPSYNEQFF
NA,TRBJ1-6,TRBV5-5,TRBD1,TGTGCCAGCATACCCGGGACAGGCACAAATTCACCCCTCCACTTT,CASIPGTGTNSPLHF
few,TRBJ1-5,TRBV20-1,NA,TGCAGTGCTAGTGGTAGAGGGGGCAATCAGCCCCAGCATTTT,CSASGRGGNQPQHF
NA,TRBJ2-5,TRBV5-4,NA,TGTGCCAGCAGCTCTCCACCGCTCCAAGAGACCCAGTACTTC,CASSSPPLQETQYF
few,TRBJ2-1,TRBV12-3/TRBV12-4,TRBD2,TGTGCCAGCAACCTTCTTAGCGGGAGTTTGGGTGAGCAGTTCTTC,CASNLLSGSLGEQFF
NA,TRBJ2-7,TRBV4-3,NA,TGCGCCAGCAGCCAGTGGCGGGACAGCTACGAGCAGTACTTC,CASSQWRDSYEQYF
few,TRBJ1-5,TRBV7-9,NA,TGTGCCAGCAGCATTGGGGGTGATCAGCCCCAGCATTTT,CASSIGGDQPQHF
many,TRBJ2-5,TRBV10-1,NA,TGCGCCAGCAGTGCCGGGACGACCCAGGGAGAGCAGTACTTC,CASSAGTTQGEQYF
many,TRBJ2-3,TRBV29-1,NA,TGCAGCGTTGAAGTTCGGGGCCCTAGCACAGATACGCAGTATTTT,CSVEVRGPSTDTQYF
few,TRBJ1-1,TRBV30,NA,TGTGCCTGGAGTTTCATGAACACTGAAGCTTTCTTT,CAWSFMNTEAFF
NA,TRBJ2-7,TRBV7-2,NA,TGTGCCAGCAGCTTATCAGGGATGGGGCTTTACGAGCAGTACTTC,CASSLSGMGLYEQYF
NA,TRBJ2-5,TRBV7-2,NA,TGTGCCAGCAGCTCCAACGAGGGCACCCAGTACTTC,CASSSNEGTQYF
NA,TRBJ2-1,TRBV11-3,NA,TGTGCCAGCAGCGGAGGGGCATTGGATGACAATGAGCAGTTCTTC,CASSGGALDDNEQFF
NA,TRBJ2-7,TRBV6-2/TRBV6-3,TRBD2,TGTGCCAGTGGACTAGCGGCAACCTACGAGCAGTACTTC,CASGLAATYEQYF
few,TRBJ2-3,TRBV6-1,TRBD1,TGTGCCAGCATTCTCGGGACAGGGGTAGATACGCAGTATTTT,CASILGTGVDTQYF
NA,TRBJ2-5,TRBV27,NA,TGTGCCAGCAGTAGGACATACGCGGAGACCCAGTACTTC,CASSRTYAETQYF
NA,TRBJ2-3,TRBV20-1,NA,TGCAGTGCTAGACCCACTACCGGGTACACAGATACGCAGTATTTT,CSARPTTGYTDTQYF
NA,TRBJ2-5,TRBV6-2/TRBV6-3,TRBD2,TGTGCCAGCAGTTACCCGCAGGGACTAGCGGGAGTCTTCCTGCAAGAGACCCAGTACTTC,CASSYPQGLAGVFLQETQYF
NA,TRBJ2-1,TRBV24-1,NA,TGTGCCACCATGCGGTACGGTGAGCAGTTCTTC,CATMRYGEQFF
many,TRBJ2-6,TRBV7-2,NA,TGTGCCAGCAGCTTAGGCCCCCCAAGCTCTGGGGCCAACGTCCTGACTTTC,CASSLGPPSSGANVLTF
NA,TRBJ2-2,TRBV7-6,NA,TGTGCCAGTCTTTCGGGAATGAACACCGGGGAGCTGTTTTTT,CASLSGMNTGELFF
few,TRBJ1-2,TRBV20-1,NA,TGCAGTGCTTTCATCCGGGGTGCGGACTATGGCTACACCTTC,CSAFIRGADYGYTF
NA,TRBJ1-2,TRBV7-2,NA,TGTGCCAGCAGCTTAGCAAGTAACCCTAACTATGGCTACACCTTC,CASSLASNPNYGYTF
NA,TRBJ2-6,TRBV28,NA,TGTGCCAGCAGGCCTTTTGGGCACTCTGGGGCCAACGTCCTGACTTTC,CASRPFGHSGANVLTF
NA,TRBJ2-3,TRBV7-2,TRBD2,TGTGCCAGCAGCCGACTAGCGGGGCGCACAGATACGCAGTATTTT,CASSRLAGRTDTQYF
NA,TRBJ2-3,TRBV12-3/TRBV12-4,NA,TGTGCCAGCAGTTTGGGTCCGACTAGCACAGATACGCAGTATTTT,CASSLGPTSTDTQYF
NA,TRBJ2-1,TRBV4-3,NA,TGCGCCAGCAGCCAAGGACCTCACAATGAGCAGTTCTTC,CASSQGPHNEQFF
many,TRBJ1-2,TRBV3-1,TRBD1,TGTGCCAGCAGCCCGGGGACAGCATACGGCTACACCTTC,CASSPGTAYGYTF
NA,TRBJ2-1,TRBV29-1,TRBD1,TGCAGCGTTTTCGGGACAGGCATTTACGAGCAGTTCTTC,CSVFGTGIYEQFF
many,TRBJ2-1,TRBV10-3,NA,TGTGCCATCAGTGAGGAGGGAGGCAGCTCCTACAATGAGCAGTTCTTC,CAISEEGGSSYNEQFF
few,TRBJ2-3,TRBV7-2,NA,TGTGCCAGCAGCTTAATATCAGGGGTCACAGATACGCAGTATTTT,CASSLISGVTDTQYF
few,TRBJ2-3,TRBV12-3/TRBV12-4,TRBD2,TGTGCCAGCAGTTCCTCCAGGAGCGGGAGTGTTACGCAGTATTTT,CASSSSRSGSVTQYF
once,TRBJ2-3,TRBV12-3/TRBV12-4,TRBD2,TGTGCCAGCAGTTCCCCCACGTTTAGCGGGAGTACAGATACGCAGTATTTT,CASSSPTFSGSTDTQYF
NA,TRBJ2-3,TRBV27,NA,TGTGCCAGCAGTTTTCGGCGAGCGGGCCGAGGGACAGATACGCAGTATTTT,CASSFRRAGRGTDTQYF
NA,TRBJ2-3,TRBV5-1,TRBD2,TGCGCCAGCAGCTTGGTAGGGACTAGCGGGATAGAGACGCAGTATTTT,CASSLVGTSGIETQYF
many,TRBJ2-5,TRBV20-1,TRBD2,TGCAGTGCGAAAAAACTAGCGGGAGGTCAAGAGACCCAGTACTTC,CSAKKLAGGQETQYF
NA,TRBJ2-1,TRBV28,TRBD1,TGTGCCAGCAGTGGACGGACAGGGAACAATGAGCAGTTCTTC,CASSGRTGNNEQFF
NA,TRBJ2-5,TRBV30,TRBD1,TGTGCCTGGACATCCGGGACAGGGAGAAAAGAGACCCAGTACTTC,CAWTSGTGRKETQYF
many,TRBJ2-7,TRBV12-3/TRBV12-4,TRBD2,TGTGCCACGGCCAAGCGGGAATCCTACGAGCAGTACTTC,CATAKRESYEQYF
NA,TRBJ2-7,TRBV20-1,TRBD2,TGCAGTGCCCGTGCCACCCTAGCGGCCTACGAGCAGTACTTC,CSARATLAAYEQYF
NA,TRBJ1-2,TRBV20-1,NA,TGCAGTGCTAGCAGATCTAACTATGGCTACACCTTC,CSASRSNYGYTF
NA,TRBJ2-1,TRBV29-1,NA,TGCAGCGTTGTTGTGGGATCCTACAATGAGCAGTTCTTC,CSVVVGSYNEQFF
few,TRBJ2-5,TRBV5-1,NA,TGCGCCAGCAGCTTGGGGACATCCCAAGAGACCCAGTACTTC,CASSLGTSQETQYF
few,TRBJ2-1,TRBV4-2,TRBD2,TGTGCCAGCAGCCAACGTTTAGCGGGAGGGTTAAATGAGCAGTTCTTC,CASSQRLAGGLNEQFF
few,TRBJ2-3,TRBV2,TRBD2,TGTGCCAGCACCCAGGGACTAGCTAGCACAGATACGCAGTATTTT,CASTQGLASTDTQYF